These T cell receptor beta chains were read from a single sample in a study of lymphopenia after photon versus proton radiotherapy. Assay used: immunoSEQ multiplex PCR; TCRdb lists only in-frame clones, some missing. The profile shows over 25,000 clones, under 95% of them singletons. The sequencing used peripheral blood, collected from a patient treated with photon-based radiotherapy. The source of these receptors is a woman between 45 and 60 years old with cholangiocarcinoma. CDR3s include the opening cysteine and the closing phenylalanine or tryptophan.

TRBV2,13,CASGQGSRQPQHF
TRBV5-1,13,CASSFATSYGYTF
TRBV18,18,CASSPLAGANSGANVLTF
TRBV5-6,14,CASSRTSTNEKLFF
TRBV28,14,CASSPGQPNTEAFF
TRBV7-8,15,CASSYTRRPEREQFF
TRBV4-1,16,CASSQVYSLSGNTIYF
TRBV30,13,CAWSVWGQETQYF
TRBV29-1,12,CSVVAGVRGYTF
TRBV14,16,CASSQRTGSIQETQYF
TRBV4-3,15,CASSQGLAGGGTQYF
TRBV10-3,12,CAISTSGTEAFF
TRBV10-1,15,CANGSGGPYTDTQYF
TRBV9,17,CASSADPGQTNTGELFF
TRBV29-1,12,CSVAGLNTEAFF
TRBV19,16,CASSRLRVSASQPQHF
TRBV4-1,15,CASSHQKSSYNEQFF
TRBV6-1,14,CASSQNSGANVLTF
TRBV6-5,14,CASNPGHSPGEQYF
TRBV13,12,CASSSPGGTQFF
TRBV7-7,15,CASSLYYTRYNEQFF
TRBV19,15,CASSSGSRGGQPQHF
TRBV6-1,13,CASRMRWNYEQYF
TRBV6-5,15,CASRGTGTGYSPLHF
TRBV4-3,15,CASSSGLAGRETQYF
TRBV2,16,CASSDWAGPYQETQYF
TRBV4-2,12,CASSPPGGEQYF
TRBV5-6,15,CASSLRAGLWDTQYF
TRBV11-2,13,CASSLRVGDTQYF
TRBV7-2,18,CASSPAGTSGGATDTQYF
TRBV27,12,CASRRDPGGYTF
TRBV11-2,13,CASSSQDRVGYTF
TRBV7-9,16,CASSSLGGIRGSPLHF
TRBV25-1,11,CASSESRGVFF
TRBV7-2,14,CASSLLRDGRDYTF
TRBV4-1,16,CASSQVTGVEYNEQFF
TRBV9,13,CASSVGTGYGYTF
TRBV10-1,15,CASSEGWRGENIQYF
TRBV9,14,CASSLWENNSPLHF
TRBV27,12,CASREYNSPLHF
TRBV29-1,14,CSVELAGGYNEQFF
TRBV4-3,17,CASSQDISAGSYNEQFF
TRBV4-1,18,CASSQGSSGGRGTDTQYF
TRBV5-4,12,CASSLVQDGYTF
TRBV19,16,CATSRQARWGNTEAFF
TRBV29-1,14,CSDRDGHSTDTQYF
TRBV5-4,17,CASSLRTGSLAKNIQYF
TRBV6-5,14,CASSPDRTLYGYTF
TRBV18,19,CASSPRDRVVYATNEKLFF
TRBV5-1,16,CASSVEQGRVGYGYTF
TRBV5-5,14,CASSGMTSTDTQYF
TRBV5-6,15,CASSRTGRANYGYTF
TRBV28,12,CASSPRTKGYTF
TRBV19,16,CASSISLTRVDQPQHF
TRBV30,20,CAWSDPTLWDSLKGLYGYTF